A selection of T cell receptor beta chains follows, all from one sample in a study of blood T cell repertoires in COVID-19. Data came from immunoSEQ multiplex PCR; TCRdb stores just in-frame clones and leaves some out. This table holds around 47,000 clones, around 80% found once. The sample taken for sequencing was peripheral blood. The receptors stem from a human donor in a cohort sampled during active COVID-19. Both conserved end residues are part of each CDR3.

TRBJ1-1 TRBV6-2/TRBV6-3 CASSWTLTEAFF
TRBJ2-5 TRBV5-4 CASSLAPRGPGETQYF
TRBJ2-3 TRBV19 CASSIEMGGRTGAADTQYF
TRBJ1-5 TRBV11-3 CASSLVAGGHQPQHF
TRBJ2-6 TRBV18 CASSLDGTGANVLTF
TRBJ2-3 TRBV7-9 CASSSGLSTDTQYF
TRBJ2-5 TRBV24-1 CATSDSGGWKETQYF
TRBJ1-2 TRBV2 CASYGQGPGYTF
TRBJ2-1 TRBV29-1 CSVESTGTRFF
TRBJ2-5 TRBV9 CASSVALAGVETQYF
TRBJ2-3 TRBV5-6 CASSLGLAQTDTQYF
TRBJ1-2 TRBV18 CASSPPNRGQNYGYTF